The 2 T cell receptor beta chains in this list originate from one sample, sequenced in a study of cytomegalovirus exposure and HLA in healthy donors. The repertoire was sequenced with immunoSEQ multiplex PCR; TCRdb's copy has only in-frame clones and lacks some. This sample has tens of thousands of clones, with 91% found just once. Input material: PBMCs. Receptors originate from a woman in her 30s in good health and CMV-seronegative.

The CDR3 sequence is CASSLVALAGVGGELFF. CDR3 in DNA: TGTGCCAGCAGCTTAGTGGCTCTAGCGGGAGTCGGTGGGGAGCTGTTTTTT. The genes are TRBV7-2 and TRBJ2-2; 10 nucleotides align to TRBD2. The CDR3 covers 17 residues. Germline V gives CDR1 SGHTA, CDR2 FQGNSA. The trim removed 1 base at V and 8 bases at J, leaving 10 bases unmatched.

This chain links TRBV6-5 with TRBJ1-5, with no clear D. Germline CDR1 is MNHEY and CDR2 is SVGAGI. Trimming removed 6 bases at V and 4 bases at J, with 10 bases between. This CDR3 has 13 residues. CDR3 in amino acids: CASSLDINQPQHF. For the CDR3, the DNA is TGTGCCAGCAGCCTCGACATTAATCAGCCCCAGCATTTT.